This passage covers 10 T cell receptor beta chains from one sample sequenced in a study of a mutant IDH1 vaccine in newly diagnosed glioma. Time point denoted: week 47, end of study. Vaccinated patients received 300 ug of mutant IDH1 20-mer peptide per dose, with topical imiquimod. Assay used: immunoSEQ multiplex PCR; TCRdb lists only in-frame clones, some missing. The sample records about 62,000 clones, roughly 80% being singletons. The antigens these receptors bind are not known. This sample comprised PBMCs, obtained from a glioma patient whose treatment included an IDH1 peptide vaccine. Every receptor here comes from a man under 40 with glioma.

This rearrangement joins TRBV5-1 to TRBJ2-1; D tentatively fits TRBD1 or TRBD2 (7 bases each). Germline CDR1 and CDR2: SGHRS and YFSETQ. This CDR3 is 15 amino acids long. V lost 4 bases and J lost 10, with 21 bases in between. This chain's CDR3 is CASSALQGGQAEQFF. In DNA, the CDR3 is TGCGCCAGCAGCGCTCTCCAGGGGGGGCAAGCCGAGCAGTTCTTC.

J is TRBJ1-2 and V is TRBV4-1; TRBD1 matches at 9 bases. CDR3 length: 17 residues. J gave up 4 bases and V 1 base, and 10 bases lay outside the gene matches. The germline V gene has CDR1 MGHRA and CDR2 YSYEKL. The CDR3 sequence: CASSQVEGQGGVYGYTF. The CDR3 nucleotides read TGCGCCAGCAGCCAAGTTGAGGGACAGGGAGGGGTCTATGGCTACACCTTC.

The rearrangement joins TRBV7-9 to TRBJ2-1; 12 nucleotides line up with TRBD2. V lost 2 bases and J lost 3; bases outside the gene matches: 5. Germline-derived CDR1 and CDR2 are SEHNR and FQNEAQ (reference sequence). This CDR3 comprises 17 residues. This CDR3 reads CASSLTLAGGLYNEQFF. The CDR3 DNA sequence: TGTGCCAGCAGCTTAACACTAGCGGGGGGCCTCTACAATGAGCAGTTCTTC. Full variable domain (outside the CDR3, taken from reference TRBV7-9 and TRBJ2-1): DTGVSQNPRHKITKRGQNVTFRCDPISEHNRLYWYRQTLGQGPEFLTYFQNEAQLEKSRLLSDRFSAERPKGSFSTLEIQRTEQGDSAMYLCASSLTLAGGLYNEQFFGPGTRLTVL.

The rearrangement joins TRBV4-2 to TRBJ1-2, with D maybe TRBD1 (6 bases). Trimming removed 8 bases from V and 5 bases from J, with 15 bases in between. This CDR3 is built from 13 residues. Germline V gene data show CDR1 as LGHNA and CDR2 as YNFKEQ. The CDR3 DNA reads TGTGCCAGCCAGGGGTCCCCATGGTATGGCTACACCTTC. This encodes CASQGSPWYGYTF.

This chain joins TRBV27 and TRBJ1-1, with 10 bases fitting TRBD1. The germline V gene has CDR1 MNHEY and CDR2 SMNVEV (reference sequence). This CDR3 is 15 amino acids long. Germline trimming cut 6 bases from V and 4 bases from J; bases unmatched to any gene: 8. The CDR3 DNA sequence: TGTGCCAGCAGCGCCGGGACAGGGGCTCGCACTGAAGCTTTCTTT. This encodes CASSAGTGARTEAFF.

This chain connects TRBV18 to TRBJ1-4; TRBD1 matches 10 bases. This CDR3 is built from 16 residues. Germline CDR1 reads KGHSH; CDR2 reads LQKENI. After removal of 2 bases from V and 3 bases from J, the junction contained 3 bases not matched to a gene. CDR3 loop: CASSPTDRGANEKLFF. CDR3 DNA sequence: TGTGCCAGCTCACCAACGGACAGGGGGGCTAATGAAAAACTGTTTTTT.

To note about this clone: The same CDR3 is also encoded by other DNA sequences in this sample. This chain joins TRBV18 and TRBJ1-3; perhaps TRBD1 as D (5 bases). Germline V gives CDR1 KGHSH, CDR2 LQKENI. The CDR3 spans 16 residues. Between the trimmed V and J ends, which lost 0 bases and 1 base, there was a span of 10 bases. CDR3 sequence: CASSPPGVRSGNTIYF. In DNA form, the CDR3 reads TGTGCCAGCTCACCACCGGGGGTCAGGTCTGGAAACACCATATATTTT.

The V gene is TRBV19, the J gene TRBJ1-2; D ambiguous. The CDR3 is 12 residues long. The germline V and J ends were trimmed by 7 bases and 10 bases, with 16 bases remaining between them. CDR1 is LNHDA, CDR2 SQIVND, per germline (reference sequence). This CDR3 reads CASTGRLLLYTF. In DNA form, the CDR3 reads TGTGCCAGTACCGGCAGGCTTCTCCTCTACACCTTC.

The chain joins TRBV6-6 to TRBJ1-6; perhaps TRBD1 as D (6 bases). The V gene lost 7 bases and the J gene lost 7 bases, with 20 bases spanning the gap. CDR1 is MNHNY, CDR2 SVGAGI, per germline (reference sequence). The CDR3 is made up of 16 amino acids. The CDR3 DNA reads TGTGCCAGCATAGGGGGGCAGGGGAGAGAGAATTCACCCCTCCACTTT. It translates to CASIGGQGRENSPLHF.

The gene calls are TRBV5-1 and TRBJ1-4, with D tentatively TRBD1 (5 bases). Germline V gene data show CDR1 as SGHRS and CDR2 as YFSETQ. The CDR3 is made up of 15 amino acids. Trimming cost V 5 bases and J 1 base, with 12 bases left between them. The CDR3 bases are TGCGCCAGCAGTTCAGGGCGAGGAACTAATGAAAAACTGTTTTTT. Translation: CASSSGRGTNEKLFF.